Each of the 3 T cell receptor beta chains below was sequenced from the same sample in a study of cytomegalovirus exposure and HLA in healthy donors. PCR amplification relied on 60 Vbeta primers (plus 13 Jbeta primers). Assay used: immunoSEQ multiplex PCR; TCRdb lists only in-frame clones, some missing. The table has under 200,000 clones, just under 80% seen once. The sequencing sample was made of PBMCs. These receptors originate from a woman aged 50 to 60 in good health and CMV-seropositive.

The CDR3 nucleotides read TGTGCCAGCAGTAACGGCGACTCCCATCACACCGGGGAGCTGTTTTTT. It yields the protein CASSNGDSHHTGELFF. The rearrangement uses TRBV27 and TRBJ2-2; D call uncertain. V lost 5 bases and J 3 bases, leaving 16 bases between the germline ends. Germline loops: CDR1 MNHEY, CDR2 SMNVEV (reference sequence). The CDR3 extends over 16 amino acids.

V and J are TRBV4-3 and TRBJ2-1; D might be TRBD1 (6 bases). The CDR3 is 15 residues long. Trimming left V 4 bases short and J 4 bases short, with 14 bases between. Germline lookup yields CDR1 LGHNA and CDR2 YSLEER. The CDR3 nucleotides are TGCGCCAGCAGCCGTAACCGGGACATATACAATGAGCAGTTCTTC. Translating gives CASSRNRDIYNEQFF.

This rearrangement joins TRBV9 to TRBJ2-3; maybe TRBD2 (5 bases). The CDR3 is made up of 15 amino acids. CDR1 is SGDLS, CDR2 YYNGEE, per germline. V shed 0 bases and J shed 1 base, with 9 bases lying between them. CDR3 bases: TGTGCCAGCAGCGTAGGCCAGGAGGGCACAGATACGCAGTATTTT. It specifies CASSVGQEGTDTQYF.